Included here is one T cell receptor (beta chain) sequence, with context. Its specificity is unknown. An end of the junction does not agree with germline; a read error may underlie this. This entry is derived from a study of response to subunit inactivated influenza vaccine. Study-wide findings and caveats: The authors proposed limited new T cell recruitment per seasonal influenza vaccination.

Germline-derived CDR1 and CDR2 are DFQATT and SNEGSKA (reference sequence). This CDR3 region has 12 residues. Each CDR3 protein gets one entry after TCRdb re-called the RT-PCR reads with MiXCR. Among 500,000 to 700,000 distinct CDR3 sequences listed, 20% to 25% were seen once. These data were likewise used in another study, on T cells expressing NK-cell markers. As that report states: cDNA encoding TCR beta was synthesized via 5'RACE template switching incorporating UMIs.

The source was CD4+ T cells sorted from PBMCs, collected 11 to 12 days after vaccination. The rearrangement uses TRBV20-1 and TRBJ2-7; no clear D. This TCR was sampled from a middle-aged man who received an inactivated influenza vaccine. The CDR3 DNA follows: TGCAGTGCCAGAGAGCTGCAGGACGAGCAGTACTTC. It yields the protein CSARELQDEQYF.